This T cell receptor beta chain was documented in a study of T cell clonotyping in hematopoietic cell transplantation. Study results and limitations: Recipient TCR diversity dropped after transplant; expanded clonotypes rose from day 30 to 180. Higher Inverse Simpson Index values in graft donor and pretransplant recipient predicted broader posttransplant TCR diversity. At the given depth, recipient repertoires were over 95% de novo clonotypes. No sorting was done, leaving CD4 and CD8 contributions mixed.

The table came from immunoSEQ multiplex PCR; TCRdb's copy has only in-frame clones and leaves some out. The sample records more than 55,000 clones, approximately 94% being singletons. This clone was seen a few times. Its specificity is unknown. Trimming stripped 1 base from V and 9 bases from J, with 4 bases between. This CDR3 is 11 amino acids long. Germline V CDR1 and CDR2: SGHNT, YYREEE (reference sequence). The TCR comes from a man aged 50-60 years in good health. Some clones in this sample may be carry-over from other donors' samples. This chain joins TRBV5-4 and TRBJ2-2; no clear D. Source material: peripheral blood mononuclear cells. CDR3 loop: CASSLQRELFF. The CDR3 DNA reads as TGTGCCAGCAGCTTGCAAAGGGAGCTGTTTTTT.